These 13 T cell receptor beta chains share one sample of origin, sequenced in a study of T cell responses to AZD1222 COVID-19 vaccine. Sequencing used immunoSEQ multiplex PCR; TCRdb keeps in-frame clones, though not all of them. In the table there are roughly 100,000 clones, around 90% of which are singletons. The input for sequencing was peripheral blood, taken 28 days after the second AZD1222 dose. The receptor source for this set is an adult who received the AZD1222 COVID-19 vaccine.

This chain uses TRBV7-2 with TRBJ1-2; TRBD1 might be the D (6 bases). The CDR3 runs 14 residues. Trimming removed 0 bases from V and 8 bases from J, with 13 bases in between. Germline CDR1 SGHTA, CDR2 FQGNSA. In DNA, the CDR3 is TGTGCCAGCAGCTTAGCCGGACAGAATGGCGGCTACACCTTC. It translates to CASSLAGQNGGYTF.

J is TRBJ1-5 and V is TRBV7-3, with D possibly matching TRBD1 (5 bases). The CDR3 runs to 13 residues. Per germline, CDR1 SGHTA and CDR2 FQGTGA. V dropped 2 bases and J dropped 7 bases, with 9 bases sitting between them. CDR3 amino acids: CASSLQGGQPQHF. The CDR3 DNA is TGTGCCAGCAGCTTACAGGGCGGACAGCCCCAGCATTTT.

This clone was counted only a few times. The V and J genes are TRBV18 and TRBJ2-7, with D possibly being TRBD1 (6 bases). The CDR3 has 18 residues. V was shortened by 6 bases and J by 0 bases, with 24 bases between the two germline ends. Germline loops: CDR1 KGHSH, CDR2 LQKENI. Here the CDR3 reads CASSEQTGSGYNSYEQYF. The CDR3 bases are TGTGCCAGCTCCGAACAAACAGGGTCAGGGTACAACTCCTACGAGCAGTACTTC.

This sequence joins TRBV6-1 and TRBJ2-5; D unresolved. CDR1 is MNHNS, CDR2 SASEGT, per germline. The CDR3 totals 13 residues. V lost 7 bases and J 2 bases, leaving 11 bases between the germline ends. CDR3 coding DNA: TGTGCCAGCATGAAAGACTTGCAAGAGACCCAGTACTTC. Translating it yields CASMKDLQETQYF.

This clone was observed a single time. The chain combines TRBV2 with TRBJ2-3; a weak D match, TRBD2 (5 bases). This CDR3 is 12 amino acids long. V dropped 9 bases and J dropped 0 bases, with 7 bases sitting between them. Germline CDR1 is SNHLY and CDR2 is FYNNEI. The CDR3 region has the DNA TGTGCCAGGACTAACAGCACAGATACGCAGTATTTT. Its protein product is CARTNSTDTQYF.

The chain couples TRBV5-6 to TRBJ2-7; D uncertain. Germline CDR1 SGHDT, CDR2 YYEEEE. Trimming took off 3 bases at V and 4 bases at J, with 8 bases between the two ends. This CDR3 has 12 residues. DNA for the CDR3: TGTGCCAGCAGCTCGGTCTTTTACGAGCAGTACTTC. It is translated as CASSSVFYEQYF.

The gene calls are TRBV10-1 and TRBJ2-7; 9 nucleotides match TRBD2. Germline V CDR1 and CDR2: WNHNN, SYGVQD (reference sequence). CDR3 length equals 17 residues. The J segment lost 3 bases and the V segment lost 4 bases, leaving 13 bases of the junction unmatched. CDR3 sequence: CASSAGTSSLSFYEQYF. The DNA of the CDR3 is TGCGCCAGCAGTGCCGGGACTAGCTCCCTCTCCTTCTACGAGCAGTACTTC.

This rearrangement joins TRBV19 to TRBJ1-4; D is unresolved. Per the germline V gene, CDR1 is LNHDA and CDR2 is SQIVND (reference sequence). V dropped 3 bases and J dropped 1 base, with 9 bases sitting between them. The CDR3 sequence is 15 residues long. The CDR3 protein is CASSIGLKTNEKLFF. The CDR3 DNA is TGTGCCAGTAGTATTGGGCTAAAAACTAATGAAAAACTGTTTTTT.

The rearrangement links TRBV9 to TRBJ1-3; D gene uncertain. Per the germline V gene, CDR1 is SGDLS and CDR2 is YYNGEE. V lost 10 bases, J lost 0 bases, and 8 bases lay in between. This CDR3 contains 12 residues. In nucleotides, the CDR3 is TGTGCCTTACAGAGCTCTGGAAACACCATATATTTT. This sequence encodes CALQSSGNTIYF.

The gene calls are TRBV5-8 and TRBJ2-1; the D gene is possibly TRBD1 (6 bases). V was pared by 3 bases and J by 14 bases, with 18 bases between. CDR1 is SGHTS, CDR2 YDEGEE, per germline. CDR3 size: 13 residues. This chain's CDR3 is CASSSRGGRWEFF. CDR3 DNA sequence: TGTGCCAGCAGCTCCAGAGGGGGACGCTGGGAGTTCTTC.

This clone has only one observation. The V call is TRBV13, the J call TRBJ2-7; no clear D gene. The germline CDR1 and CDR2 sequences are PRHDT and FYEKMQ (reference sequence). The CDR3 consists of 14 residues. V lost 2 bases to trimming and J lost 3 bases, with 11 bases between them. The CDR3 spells CASSLSRLLYEQYF. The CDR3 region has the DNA TGTGCCAGCAGCTTAAGCCGGCTACTCTACGAGCAGTACTTC.

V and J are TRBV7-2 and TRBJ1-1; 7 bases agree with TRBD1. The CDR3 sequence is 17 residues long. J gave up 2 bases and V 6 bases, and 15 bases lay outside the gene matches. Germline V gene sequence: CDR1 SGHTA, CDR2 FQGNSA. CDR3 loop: CASRITGTAVGNTEAFF. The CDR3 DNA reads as TGTGCCAGCAGAATTACCGGGACAGCCGTCGGAAACACTGAAGCTTTCTTT.

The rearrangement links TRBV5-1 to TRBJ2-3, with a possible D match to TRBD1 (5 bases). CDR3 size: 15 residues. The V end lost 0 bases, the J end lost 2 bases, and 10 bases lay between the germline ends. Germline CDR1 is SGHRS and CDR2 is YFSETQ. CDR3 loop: CASSLVGRVTDTQYF. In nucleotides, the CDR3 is TGCGCCAGCAGCTTGGTGGGCAGGGTCACAGATACGCAGTATTTT. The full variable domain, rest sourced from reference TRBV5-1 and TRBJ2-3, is KAGVTQTPRYLIKTRGQQVTLSCSPISGHRSVSWYQQTPGQGLQFLFEYFSETQRNKGNFPGRFSGRQFSNSRSEMNVSTLELGDSALYLCASSLVGRVTDTQYFGPGTRLTVL.